The T cell receptor beta chain under discussion was sequenced for a study of cytomegalovirus exposure and HLA in healthy donors. Study context: Among the 300 to 450 genotyped donors, around 85% were placed in the Caucasian-associated ancestry cluster. Points from the study as a whole: Versus the roughly 690-donor mean, an Asian-associated ancestry cluster reportedly showed fewer N-insertions in a later analysis. As a later analysis showed, a missense DCLRE1C variant was linked to trimming of TCR beta V- and J-genes.

On this clone: Its target is not known.

Trimming took 5 bases from V and 4 from J; bases not matched to a gene: 4. Germline loops: CDR1 MNHEY, CDR2 SVGAGI. The CDR3 covers 14 residues. A multiplex PCR was run with 60 Vbeta primers and 13 Jbeta primers. Assay used: immunoSEQ multiplex PCR; TCRdb lists only in-frame clones, some missing. The sample carries some 140,000 clones, 79% recorded once. The sequenced material came from PBMCs. This sequence joins TRBV6-5 and TRBJ2-2, with 7 positions matching TRBD1. The TCR was taken from a man aged 35 to 55 in good health and CMV-seropositive. CDR3 region: CASSATGATGELFF. CDR3 sequence (DNA): TGTGCCAGCAGTGCTACAGGGGCCACCGGGGAGCTGTTTTTT.